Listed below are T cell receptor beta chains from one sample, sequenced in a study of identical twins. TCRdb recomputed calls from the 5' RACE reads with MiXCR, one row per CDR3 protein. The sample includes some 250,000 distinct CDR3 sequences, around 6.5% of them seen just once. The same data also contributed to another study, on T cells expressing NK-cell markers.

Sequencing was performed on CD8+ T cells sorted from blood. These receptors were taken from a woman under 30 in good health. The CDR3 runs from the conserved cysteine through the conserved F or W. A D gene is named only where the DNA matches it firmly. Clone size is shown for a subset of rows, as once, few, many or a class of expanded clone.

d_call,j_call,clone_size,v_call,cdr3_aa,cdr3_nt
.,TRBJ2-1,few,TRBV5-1,CASTGSNEQFF,TGCGCCAGCACCGGGAGTAATGAGCAGTTCTTC
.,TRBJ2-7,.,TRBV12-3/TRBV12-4,CASSYGLSYEQYF,TGTGCCAGCAGCTACGGCCTGTCCTACGAGCAGTACTTC
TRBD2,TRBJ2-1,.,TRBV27,CASSTSGVRREQFF,TGTGCCAGCAGTACTAGCGGGGTTAGAAGGGAGCAGTTCTTC
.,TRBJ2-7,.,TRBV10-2,CASSELWGEQYF,TGCGCCAGCAGTGAATTGTGGGGGGAGCAGTACTTC
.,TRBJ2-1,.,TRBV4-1,CASSPSGVNNEQFF,TGCGCCAGCAGCCCCTCGGGGGTCAACAATGAGCAGTTCTTC
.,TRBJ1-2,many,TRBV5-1,CASSNLTGFNYGYTF,TGCGCCAGCTCAAATCTGACGGGATTTAACTATGGCTACACCTTC
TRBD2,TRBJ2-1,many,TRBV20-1,CSAHSGTSRNEQFF,TGCAGTGCTCATTCCGGGACTAGCAGGAATGAGCAGTTCTTC
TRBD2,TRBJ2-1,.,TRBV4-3,CASSQDLSGSISYNEQFF,TGCGCCAGCAGCCAAGATCTGAGCGGGAGTATTAGTTACAATGAGCAGTTCTTC
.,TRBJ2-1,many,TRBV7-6,CASSLSRNNEQFF,TGTGCCAGCAGCTTGAGCCGCAACAATGAGCAGTTCTTC
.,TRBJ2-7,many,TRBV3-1,CASSQGSQDEQYF,TGTGCCAGCAGCCAAGGAAGCCAGGACGAGCAGTACTTC
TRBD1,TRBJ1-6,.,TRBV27,CASSPRTGGNHSPLHF,TGTGCCAGCAGTCCCCGGACAGGGGGCAATCATTCACCCCTCCACTTT
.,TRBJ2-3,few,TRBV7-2,CASSPRSHTQYF,TGTGCCAGCAGCCCTAGGAGCCATACGCAGTATTTT
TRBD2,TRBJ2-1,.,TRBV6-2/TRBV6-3,CASQGPSGAPGSYNEQFF,TGTGCTTCCCAAGGGCCTAGCGGGGCTCCGGGCTCCTACAATGAGCAGTTCTTC
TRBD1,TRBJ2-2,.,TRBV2,CTSSLWEGQGALTGELFF,TGTACCAGCAGTTTATGGGAGGGACAGGGGGCGCTCACCGGGGAGCTGTTTTTT
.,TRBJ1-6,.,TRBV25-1,CASSSNSPLHF,TGTGCCAGCAGTTCTAATTCACCCCTCCACTTT
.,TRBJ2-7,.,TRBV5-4,CASSLEAGPYEQYF,TGTGCCAGCAGCTTGGAGGCTGGACCCTACGAGCAGTACTTC
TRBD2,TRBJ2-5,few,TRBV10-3,CAIRGGAGGLAGETQYF,TGTGCCATCCGTGGAGGTGCGGGTGGACTAGCGGGAGAGACCCAGTACTTC
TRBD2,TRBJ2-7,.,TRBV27,CASRRLAGEVEQYF,TGTGCCAGCAGGAGACTAGCGGGAGAGGTGGAGCAGTACTTC
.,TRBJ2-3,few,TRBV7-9,CASSTDRKSDTQYF,TGTGCCAGCAGCACCGACAGGAAGTCAGATACGCAGTATTTT
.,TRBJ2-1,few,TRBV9,CASSVHPKASEYNEQFF,TGTGCCAGCAGCGTACACCCGAAGGCTAGCGAATACAATGAGCAGTTCTTC
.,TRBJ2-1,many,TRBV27,CASSFGGARNEQFF,TGTGCCAGCAGTTTCGGCGGGGCGCGAAATGAGCAGTTCTTC
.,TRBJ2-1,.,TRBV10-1,CASSDGDEQFF,TGCGCCAGCAGTGACGGTGATGAGCAGTTCTTC